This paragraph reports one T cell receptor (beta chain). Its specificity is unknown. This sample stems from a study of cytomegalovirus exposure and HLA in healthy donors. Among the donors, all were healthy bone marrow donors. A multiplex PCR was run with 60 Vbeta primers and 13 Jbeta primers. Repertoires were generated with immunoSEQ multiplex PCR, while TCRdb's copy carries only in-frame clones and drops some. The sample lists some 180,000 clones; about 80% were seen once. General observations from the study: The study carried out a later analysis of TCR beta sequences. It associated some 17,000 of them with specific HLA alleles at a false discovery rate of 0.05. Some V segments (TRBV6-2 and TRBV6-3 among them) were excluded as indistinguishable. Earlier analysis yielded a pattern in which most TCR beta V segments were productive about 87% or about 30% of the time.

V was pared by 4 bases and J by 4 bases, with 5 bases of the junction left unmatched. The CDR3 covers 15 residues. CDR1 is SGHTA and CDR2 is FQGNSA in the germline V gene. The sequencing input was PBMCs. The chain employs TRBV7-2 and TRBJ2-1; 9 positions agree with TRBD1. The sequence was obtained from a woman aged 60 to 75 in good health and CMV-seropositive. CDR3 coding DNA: TGTGCCAGCAGCTCCGGGACAGGGATTTACAATGAGCAGTTCTTC. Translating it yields CASSSGTGIYNEQFF.